This T cell receptor beta chain emerged from a study of blood T cell repertoires in COVID-19. This clone was detected only a few times. Germline CDR1 SGHDN, CDR2 FVKESK. The CDR3 extends over 15 amino acids. V shed 4 bases, J shed 3 bases, and the junction held 9 bases outside the gene matches. Method: immunoSEQ multiplex PCR; TCRdb's copy keeps in-frame clones and lacks some. This sample yields some 300,000 clones, of which around 91% are seen a single time; 3.5% to 5% belongs to the top ten. This study enrolled people aged 18 to 89 from approximately 24 US geographic areas. This chain uses TRBV14 with TRBJ2-7; 7 bases match TRBD1. The specimen sequenced was PBMCs or T cells enriched from blood (not recorded which). This TCR came from a woman aged 18-30 years with acute COVID-19. The CDR3 DNA is TGTGCCAGCAGCCCAGGACAGGCCTGGCTCTACGAGCAGTACTTC. Translation: CASSPGQAWLYEQYF.